The present TCR beta chain was sequenced within a study of beta chain features in type 1 diabetes (dated by TCRdb to the late 2010s). For the wider study: No differences in mean age, gender distribution, total cell number or subset yield were found between patients and healthy donors. Across all samples, approximately 98,000,000 sorted cells were examined, and cell number per subset correlated strongly with RNA yield. In the study, recently diagnosed type 1 diabetes patients and matched healthy donors were compared on the TCRB repertoires of their sorted circulating CD4+ T cell subsets. Regulatory and stem cell-like memory subsets were obtained from only 8 patients and roughly eight healthy donors, while naive and central memory subsets were obtained from all 30 or so donors. Points the paper makes about the study in general: Because the HLA sub-analyses included only small numbers of individuals, any influence of HLA type on TCRB rearrangement was left unresolved. At VDJ recombination sites, type 1 diabetes patients had fewer insertions and more deleted nucleotides, which implies abnormalities in thymic rearrangement. Naive, central memory and regulatory TCRB repertoires appeared to be more similar among patients than among healthy donors. Because cDNA rather than genomic DNA was sequenced, highly expressing activated cells could have been over-represented, although no difference in activation and CD3 levels was found between groups. Shorter templates might be favored by PCR, yet because patient and control samples were amplified and corrected together, any such skew would affect both groups equally. Type 1 diabetes patients showed a moderate but significant shortening of TCRB CDR3 length in all four CD4+ subsets.

A single peripheral blood draw of around 120 mL on average was collected from each donor into heparinised tubes. Using a panel that included CD45RO, CCR7, CD25, CD127, CD95 and CD27, naive, central memory, regulatory and stem cell-like memory CD4+ T cells were sorted on a BD FACSAria II. Purity was above 95% for every sorted population. Right away, PBMCs were isolated by Lymphoprep density gradient centrifugation and were stained directly, with no culture step. So that batch effects would be minimized, each experiment stained and sorted samples in pairs, pairing one healthy donor with one patient. To note about this clone: There is no known antigen for this receptor. No much larger clone exists at a distance of one base, and base qualities are not known.

All of the isolated RNA was reverse transcribed with the High Capacity cDNA Reverse Transcription Kit, so expressed TCRB transcripts were sequenced. Deep immunoSEQ sequencing was applied to naive, central memory and regulatory T cell samples, giving an average of approximately 3.8 million total reads per sample. After sorted cells were lysed in RLT buffer, RNA was extracted with DNase-treated RNeasy Micro or Mini kits, with the choice depending on cell number. To prevent cross-contamination, every cell subset was processed on its own, while patient and healthy donor samples were processed together. The immunoSEQ multiplex PCR was used to amplify TCRB sequences from cDNA, yielding 87-bp fragments that span the CDR3 region. The amplicons were sequenced using the Illumina HiSeq platform. The source study handled its data this way. Synthetic template baselines were used to correct PCR bias computationally, reads within Hamming distance 2 were collapsed, and singletons that could not be merged were discarded. By aligning reads against IMGT, V, D and J genes, CDR3 length, and insertions or deletions at six rearrangement sites were assigned. Within each subset, clonotype counts were normalized to the number of sorted cells before true diversity and Gini coefficients were calculated with the tcR R package. The overlap coefficient, calculated on TCRB nucleotide sequences, was used to quantify repertoire sharing. As stored in TCRdb, this immuneACCESS dataset retains in-frame rearrangements with V and J assigned. A fraction of the clones does not appear; measured against another copy, unresolved V genes explain less than half of the discrepancy, and the remainder lacks a known reason. V, J and clone size derive from that table, while D and trimming were established from the DNA sequence. The sample yields over 150,000 clones; about 13% were counted once. In total, the top ten clones hold approximately 0.64% of the sample.

The germline ends are 6 bases apart after V is trimmed by 1 base and J by 5 bases. The CDR1 and CDR2 encoded by the germline V gene are MNHNS and SASEGT. The CDR3, from cysteine to phenylalanine, totals 12 residues. Here the CDR3 DNA is all that survives: 36 bases in frame from base 1. The V and J genes are TRBV6-1 and TRBJ2-7; the D gene is not confidently resolved. Sequencing input: central memory CD4+ T cells from blood. The sequence was obtained from a woman aged 18-29 years in good health. The CDR3 in this case is CASSEVVHEQYF. The bases read TGTGCCAGCAGTGAAGTAGTCCACGAGCAGTACTTC.